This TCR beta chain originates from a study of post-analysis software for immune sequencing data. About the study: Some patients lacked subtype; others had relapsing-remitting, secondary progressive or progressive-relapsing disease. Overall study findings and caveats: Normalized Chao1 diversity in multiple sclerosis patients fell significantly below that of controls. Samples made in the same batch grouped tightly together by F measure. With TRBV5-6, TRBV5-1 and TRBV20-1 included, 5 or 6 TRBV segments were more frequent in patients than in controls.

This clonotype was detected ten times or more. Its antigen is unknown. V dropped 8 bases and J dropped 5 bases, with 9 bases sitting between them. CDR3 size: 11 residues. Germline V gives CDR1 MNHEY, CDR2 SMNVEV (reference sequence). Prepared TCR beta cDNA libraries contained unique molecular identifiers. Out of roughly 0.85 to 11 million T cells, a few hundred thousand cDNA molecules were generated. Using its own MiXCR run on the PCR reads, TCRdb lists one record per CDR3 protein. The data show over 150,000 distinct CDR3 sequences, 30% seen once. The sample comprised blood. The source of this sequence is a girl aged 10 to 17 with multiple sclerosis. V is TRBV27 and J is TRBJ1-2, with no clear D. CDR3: CASGGLYGYTF. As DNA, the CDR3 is TGTGCCAGCGGTGGGCTTTATGGCTACACCTTC.